The clone carrying this T cell receptor (beta chain) has just one count. The antigen is undetermined. At one end the junction does not follow the germline gene, possibly because of a read error. This sample was included in a study of CD8 T cells in ankylosing spondylitis. General study findings and limits: Significant enrichment of disease-linked clones was reportedly seen in matched ankylosing spondylitis synovial fluid. Blood from ankylosing spondylitis patients appeared to carry a characteristic roughly eight-variant TCR beta motif.

TCRdb ran MiXCR on the 5' RACE reads and lists one entry per CDR3 protein. The table has some 840,000 distinct CDR3 sequences, 10% to 15% seen once; the top ten hold about 0.49%. Per the germline V gene, CDR1 is SGHKS and CDR2 is YYEKEE (reference sequence). The CDR3 length is 16 residues. The chain carries TRBV5-5 and TRBJ1-5; D gene unclear. The specimen sequenced was blood, either unsorted or a sorted T cell fraction (not recorded which). This clonotype originated in a male donor with ankylosing spondylitis. The CDR3 sequence: CASSLGAAGSGQHQHF. CDR3 DNA: TGTGCCAGCAGCTTGGGGGCGGCCGGCTCGGGTCAGCACCAGCATTTT.